This T cell receptor (beta chain) was identified during a study of T cells in Graves' hyperthyroidism and ophthalmopathy. General study findings and limits: Researchers found most expanded thyroid clonotypes above 0.001 in blood as well. Ophthalmopathy could be told apart from stable hyperthyroidism with a 13 V-J model.

This clonotype occurred a few times. Its antigen is currently unknown. Disease duration under 2 months; hyperthyroidism patients were aged 18 to 65. Orbital computed tomography and thyroid ultrasound, together with serum TRAb and thyroxine and clinical symptoms, were used for diagnoses. RNA transcripts yielded amplified TCR beta CDR3 regions. Researchers ran a first-round RT-PCR on the TCR CDR3 using the HTBI primer set. TCRdb itself ran the multiplex PCR reads through MiXCR, one entry per CDR3 protein. This sample has around 620,000 distinct CDR3 sequences, with roughly 17% found just once. The V and J ends lost 3 bases and 0 bases respectively, with 12 bases between them. The germline CDR1 and CDR2 sequences are GTSNPN and SVGIG (reference sequence). This CDR3 spans 15 amino acids.

The sequence derives from a woman aged 30 to 39 with Graves' hyperthyroidism. The sequencing input was blood. The chain combines TRBV30 with TRBJ1-5; D may be TRBD1 (5 bases). CDR3 region: CAWSLGHYSNQPQHF. In nucleotides, the CDR3 is TGTGCCTGGAGCCTAGGACATTATAGCAATCAGCCCCAGCATTTT.